The sequence of this T cell receptor (beta chain) was determined in a study of cytomegalovirus exposure and HLA in healthy donors. The wider study: Unique TCRs numbering roughly 85 million, obtained from HLA-typed donors, made up an early data release.

General study results and limits: TCR beta chain V- and J-gene trimming was linked, in a later analysis, to a missense variant in DCLRE1C. Exclusion applied to some V segments, including TRBV6-2 and TRBV6-3, as they were indistinguishable.

Amplification used 60 Vbeta primers and 13 Jbeta primers. Using immunoSEQ multiplex PCR, the repertoire was profiled, and TCRdb retains in-frame clones only, with some absent. The table records some 150,000 clones, about 78% of them present only once. Remarks on this clone: Its cognate antigen is unknown.

The germline CDR1 and CDR2 sequences are SGHVS and FQNEAQ. This CDR3 region has 13 residues. V lost 5 bases and J 4 bases, leaving 12 bases between the germline ends. Material: PBMCs. The chain recombines TRBV7-8 with TRBJ2-7, with D possibly being TRBD1 (5 bases). The TCR originated in a male donor in good health and CMV-seronegative. The DNA of the CDR3 is TGTGCCAGCAGCCGAGAGGCAGGGTACGAGCAGTACTTC. This codes for CASSREAGYEQYF.